This passage covers 17 T cell receptor beta chains from one sample sequenced in a study of human T cells and chemical hapten exposure. Total RNA was isolated from whole blood that had not been fractionated. TCRdb processed the 5' RACE reads anew with MiXCR; each CDR3 protein has one entry. The sample shows roughly 81,000 distinct CDR3 sequences, more than 15% of them seen only once. Source of these receptors: a female donor in good health.

This clonotype was observed a handful of times. The V gene is TRBV10-3, the J gene TRBJ2-3, with D perhaps TRBD2 (6 bases). The CDR3 has 15 amino acids. V lost 0 bases to trimming and J lost 2 bases, with 9 bases between them. In germline, CDR1 is ENHRY, CDR2 SYGVKD. The CDR3 DNA follows: TGTGCCATCAGTGAGTCTCGGACTAACACAGATACGCAGTATTTT. It is translated as CAISESRTNTDTQYF.

CDR3 sequence (DNA): TGCAGTGCTAGAAAACCAGACGCCAAAAACATTCAGTACTTC. This translates into CSARKPDAKNIQYF. V and J are TRBV20-1 and TRBJ2-4; D is unclear. The CDR3 consists of 14 residues. Trimming shortened V by 2 bases and J by 1 base, and 9 bases separated the two germline ends. In germline, CDR1 is DFQATT, CDR2 SNEGSKA (reference sequence).

This clonotype showed up just a few times. This chain links TRBV5-1 with TRBJ1-6; D is unresolved. This CDR3 has 16 residues. CDR1 SGHRS and CDR2 YFSETQ come from the germline V gene. Trimming pared 2 bases from V and 5 bases from J, leaving 14 bases between. The CDR3 region is CASSLEGSGHNSPLHF. For the CDR3, the DNA is TGCGCCAGCAGCTTAGAAGGTAGTGGGCATAATTCACCCCTCCACTTT.

This chain uses TRBV6-2 or TRBV6-3 with TRBJ2-2, with D perhaps matching TRBD2 (5 bases). CDR1 and CDR2 (germline): MNHEY, SVGEGT. There are 19 residues in the CDR3. V lost 6 bases and J 6 bases, leaving 29 bases between the germline ends. The CDR3 loop is CASSSLGLKGLVFAGELFF. For the CDR3, the DNA is TGTGCCAGCAGCTCCCTCGGACTGAAGGGTTTAGTTTTCGCCGGGGAGCTGTTTTTT.

This clonotype was counted at least ten times. The rearrangement joins TRBV20-1 to TRBJ2-1; D remains unclear. Trimming cost V 1 base and J 9 bases, with 10 bases left between them. The CDR3 contains 12 residues. Germline V CDR1 and CDR2: DFQATT, SNEGSKA (reference sequence). CDR3 bases: TGCAGTGCTAGAGGCGTGGAAGGTGAGCAGTTCTTC. It translates to CSARGVEGEQFF.

This clonotype showed up just a few times. This chain uses TRBV7-9 with TRBJ2-5; possibly TRBD1 or TRBD2 for D (5 bases each). Trimming shortened V by 1 base and J by 5 bases, and 17 bases separated the two germline ends. This CDR3 region has 16 residues. The germline gives CDR1 SEHNR, CDR2 FQNEAQ (reference sequence). In DNA, the CDR3 is TGTGCCAGCAGCTTAGTTCCGGGGCCCGGGGAGGAGACCCAGTACTTC. Protein: CASSLVPGPGEETQYF.

This clonotype was seen only a few times. V and J are TRBV12-3 or TRBV12-4 and TRBJ2-7; the match to TRBD2 covers 11 bases. CDR3 size: 15 residues. The J segment lost 2 bases and the V segment lost 5 bases, leaving 5 bases of the junction unmatched. The DNA for the CDR3 is TGTGCCAGCAGTCTCCAACTAGCGGGGGCCTACGAGCAGTACTTC. Translation gives CASSLQLAGAYEQYF.

The V and J genes are TRBV20-1 and TRBJ1-2, with D maybe TRBD1 (6 bases). Trimming shortened V by 3 bases and J by 3 bases, and 11 bases separated the two germline ends. In germline, CDR1 is DFQATT, CDR2 SNEGSKA (reference sequence). The CDR3 length is 13 residues. CDR3 nucleotide sequence: TGCAGTGCTAGTACAGGGTCGGACTATGGCTACACCTTC. Protein sequence: CSASTGSDYGYTF.

This clonotype was detected many times. The chain uses TRBV6-1 and TRBJ2-1, with TRBD2 matching 14 bases. The CDR3 extends over 14 amino acids. The V and J ends lost 4 bases and 7 bases, in that order; junction bases with no gene match: 0. Per the germline V gene, CDR1 is MNHNS and CDR2 is SASEGT. CDR3 sequence reads: CASSGLAGGNEQFF. DNA of the CDR3: TGTGCCAGCAGTGGACTAGCGGGAGGGAATGAGCAGTTCTTC.

This clonotype was seen more than once but under ten times. The chain couples TRBV5-6 to TRBJ1-2; 9 nucleotides match TRBD1. The V segment lost 2 bases and the J segment 7 bases; nucleotides outside the gene matches: 6. This CDR3 comprises 14 residues. Germline CDR1 is SGHDT and CDR2 is YYEEEE. CDR3 amino acids: CASSFMDRGFGYTF. The DNA for the CDR3 is TGTGCCAGCAGCTTCATGGACAGGGGATTTGGCTACACCTTC.

The rearrangement joins TRBV7-2 to TRBJ2-1; D not resolved. This CDR3 is 13 amino acids long. V lost 0 bases and J lost 9, with 9 bases in between. Germline values: CDR1 SGHTA, CDR2 FQGNSA. CDR3: CASSLALSSEQFF. The CDR3 coding sequence is TGTGCCAGCAGCTTAGCGCTAAGTAGTGAGCAGTTCTTC. The variable domain in full, completed from reference TRBV7-2 and TRBJ2-1, reads GAGVSQSPSNKVTEKGKDVELRCDPISGHTALYWYRQSLGQGLEFLIYFQGNSAPDKSGLPSDRFSAERTGGSVSTLTIQRTQQEDSAVYLCASSLALSSEQFFGPGTRLTVL.

The chain combines TRBV20-1 with TRBJ2-4, with 9 bases fitting TRBD2. Trimming removed 3 bases from V and 1 base from J; junction bases left unmatched: 13. This CDR3 is built from 18 residues. Germline V lookup: CDR1 DFQATT, CDR2 SNEGSKA (reference sequence). The CDR3 loop is CSASLSAGGPVAKNIQYF. The CDR3 nucleotides read TGCAGTGCTAGTTTGTCTGCGGGAGGGCCAGTGGCCAAAAACATTCAGTACTTC.

This clonotype was counted between two and nine times. The chain employs TRBV10-2 and TRBJ2-7; 8 bases line up with TRBD2. Germline-derived CDR1 and CDR2 are WSHSY and SAAADI. Unmatched junction bases numbered 7, after V lost 6 bases and J lost 3 bases. The CDR3 loop spans 14 amino acids. DNA of the CDR3: TGCGCCAGCAGAGAAGCGGGAGTCGACTACGAGCAGTACTTC. Amino acids: CASREAGVDYEQYF.

This clonotype was counted only a few times. The chain recombines TRBV25-1 with TRBJ1-6; 10 bases line up with TRBD1. J was trimmed by 13 bases and V by 8 bases; bases with no gene match: 11. There are 14 residues in the CDR3. Germline lookup yields CDR1 MGHDK and CDR2 SYGVNS. As DNA, the CDR3 is TGTGCCAGCGAAGACAGGGACAGGGGTTTCCCCCTCCACTTT. The encoded protein is CASEDRDRGFPLHF.

The chain has TRBV6-6 and TRBJ1-1; D is unresolved. Looked up from germline, CDR1 is MNHNY and CDR2 is SVGAGI (reference sequence). The CDR3 is made up of 15 amino acids. Trimming removed 2 bases from V and 4 bases from J, with 14 bases in between. CDR3 nucleotide sequence: TGTGCCAGCAGTTACAACGGCGGGTACGCCACTGAAGCTTTCTTT. As protein: CASSYNGGYATEAFF.

The chain is built from TRBV2 and TRBJ2-7; D remains unclear. Germline-derived CDR1 and CDR2 are SNHLY and FYNNEI. Trimming removed 2 bases at V and 6 bases at J, with 5 bases between. The CDR3 consists of 11 residues. CDR3 nucleotides: TGTGCCAGCAGTGAATGGAGCGAGCAGTACTTC. Translating it yields CASSEWSEQYF.

The gene calls are TRBV7-2 and TRBJ1-4; D is ambiguous. Germline V gives CDR1 SGHTA, CDR2 FQGNSA. CDR3 length equals 16 residues. Deletions cut 5 bases from V and 10 bases from J, with 23 bases between. The CDR3 loop is CASSAQPRAEAGKLFF. CDR3 nucleotides: TGTGCCAGCAGCGCACAACCCCGGGCCGAGGCAGGAAAACTGTTTTTT.